The next 18 T cell receptor beta chains were all read from a single sample in a study of T cells in Graves' hyperthyroidism and ophthalmopathy. Authors of the study amplified TCR beta CDR3 regions from RNA transcripts. A first-round RT-PCR of the TCR CDR3 used the HTBI primer set. TCRdb called the multiplex PCR reads again in MiXCR, with one record for every CDR3 protein. Here the sample spans hundreds of thousands of distinct CDR3 sequences, around 13% being singletons. The sequencing input was blood. These receptors originate from a woman aged 18-29 years with Graves' hyperthyroidism.

This clonotype was seen repeatedly, ten times or more. The chain recombines TRBV6-5 with TRBJ1-1, with a possible D match to TRBD1 (5 bases). Per the germline V gene, CDR1 is MNHEY and CDR2 is SVGAGI. CDR3 length: 13 amino acids. V shed 0 bases and J shed 3 bases, with 5 bases lying between them. The CDR3 sequence: CASSYSTDTEAFF. The CDR3 coding sequence is TGTGCCAGCAGTTACTCGACAGACACTGAAGCTTTCTTT.

The V gene is TRBV6-1, the J gene TRBJ2-1, with D possibly called TRBD1 or TRBD2 (6 bases each). Trimming left V 1 base short and J 7 bases short, with 11 bases between. CDR1 and CDR2 (germline): MNHNS, SASEGT. The CDR3 covers 14 residues. Here the CDR3 DNA reads TGTGCCAGCAGTGAAGGAGGGGGGAGAAATGAGCAGTTCTTC. Translation gives CASSEGGGRNEQFF.

This clonotype occurred many times. The V gene is TRBV7-2, the J gene TRBJ1-2; D perhaps matches TRBD1 (6 bases). V dropped 0 bases and J dropped 3 bases, with 8 bases sitting between them. The germline CDR1 and CDR2 sequences are SGHTA and FQGNSA. CDR3 length: 14 residues. The CDR3 coding sequence is TGTGCCAGCAGCTTAGCAGGGGGTGACTATGGCTACACCTTC. This gives the protein CASSLAGGDYGYTF.

In DNA form, the CDR3 reads TGTGCCAGCAGCTTAGAACCTCCGGGACTAGCGGGATACGAGCAGTACTTC. This sequence encodes CASSLEPPGLAGYEQYF. This chain uses TRBV7-2 with TRBJ2-7; 13 bases line up with TRBD2. The length of the CDR3 is 17 residues. Germline V lookup: CDR1 SGHTA, CDR2 FQGNSA. The V segment lost 1 base and the J segment 4 bases; nucleotides outside the gene matches: 7.

V usage is TRBV19 and J usage is TRBJ2-7, with 9 bases lining up with TRBD2. Germline CDR1 reads LNHDA; CDR2 reads SQIVND (reference sequence). The CDR3 is 14 amino acids. After removal of 7 bases from V and 2 bases from J, the junction contained 6 bases not matched to a gene. The CDR3 bases are TGTGCCAGTATGTTGACTAGCGGACCCTACGAGCAGTACTTC. It codes for CASMLTSGPYEQYF.

In this sample, this clonotype turned up many times. V is TRBV28 and J is TRBJ2-5; the D gene could be TRBD1 or TRBD2 (5 bases each). The CDR3 has 16 amino acids. CDR1 is MDHEN and CDR2 is SYDVKM in the germline V gene. V was trimmed by 4 bases and J by 2 bases, leaving 17 bases between them. The DNA for the CDR3 is TGTGCCAGCAGTTGGGACCGGCGGACCCGACAAGAGACCCAGTACTTC. Translating it yields CASSWDRRTRQETQYF.

This clonotype was seen at least ten times. The chain carries TRBV11-2 and TRBJ1-6, with a possible D match to TRBD1 (5 bases). The germline V gene encodes CDR1 SGHAT and CDR2 FQNNGV. V lost 0 bases and J lost 10, with 16 bases in between. The CDR3 totals 16 residues. The CDR3 here is CASSLDLGGEGSPLHF. CDR3 sequence (DNA): TGTGCCAGCAGCTTAGATCTGGGGGGTGAGGGGTCACCCCTCCACTTT. The whole variable domain, remainder taken from reference TRBV11-2 and TRBJ1-6, is EAGVAQSPRYKIIEKRQSVAFWCNPISGHATLYWYQQILGQGPKLLIQFQNNGVVDDSQLPKDRFSAERLKGVDSTLKIQPAKLEDSAVYLCASSLDLGGEGSPLHFGNGTRLTVT.

This clonotype was detected ten times or more. The V call is TRBV6-1, the J call TRBJ1-1; D remains ambiguous. Trimming cost V 7 bases and J 1 base, with 7 bases left between them. The germline CDR1 and CDR2 sequences are MNHNS and SASEGT. The length of the CDR3 is 12 residues. CDR3 sequence (DNA): TGTGCCAGCAAAACCCCGAACACTGAAGCTTTCTTT. Its translation: CASKTPNTEAFF.

This clonotype was observed many times. The J gene is TRBJ1-1, the V gene TRBV5-1; D unresolved. Germline CDR1 SGHRS, CDR2 YFSETQ. V gave up 2 bases and J gave up 3 bases, with 11 bases separating them. CDR3 size: 14 residues. In DNA, the CDR3 is TGCGCCAGCAGCTTTTTCGTTGAGGACACTGAAGCTTTCTTT. This gives the protein CASSFFVEDTEAFF.

The chain recombines TRBV6-2 or TRBV6-3 with TRBJ1-1; 8 bases line up with TRBD1. Germline V gives CDR1 MNHEY, CDR2 SVGEGT. V trimming: 10 bases; J trimming: 1 base; junction bases outside the gene matches: 5. This CDR3 spans 13 amino acids. CDR3 DNA sequence: TGTGCCACGCAGGACAGGGAGAACACTGAAGCTTTCTTT. This encodes CATQDRENTEAFF.

This clonotype was observed at least ten times. V is TRBV10-3 and J is TRBJ2-2; unclear D gene. Trimming took 4 bases from V and 1 from J, leaving 4 bases between them. Germline V CDR1 and CDR2: ENHRY, SYGVKD. The CDR3 has 13 residues. The CDR3 region is CAISVRNTGELFF. Written as DNA, the CDR3 is TGTGCCATCAGTGTCCGGAACACCGGGGAGCTGTTTTTT.

This clonotype was found a few times. J is TRBJ2-1 and V is TRBV14; D gene unclear. Germline lookup yields CDR1 SGHDN and CDR2 FVKESK. The V end was cut by 1 base, the J end by 6 bases, with 7 bases between. The CDR3 runs to 13 residues. The CDR3 DNA sequence: TGTGCCAGCAGCCAAGCGATGGTCAATGAGCAGTTCTTC. It codes for CASSQAMVNEQFF.

This chain uses TRBV5-4 with TRBJ1-4, with 10 bases matching TRBD1. J was trimmed by 6 bases and V by 0 bases; bases with no gene match: 5. CDR3 length: 16 residues. The germline V gene has CDR1 SGHNT and CDR2 YYREEE (reference sequence). The CDR3 protein is CASSLGDRGHDEKLFF. In DNA form, the CDR3 reads TGTGCCAGCAGCTTGGGAGACAGGGGGCATGATGAAAAACTGTTTTTT.

At least ten counts were recorded for this clonotype. An end of the junction does not agree with germline; a read error may underlie this. This chain uses TRBV2 with TRBJ2-7; 9 nucleotides match TRBD1. Germline-derived CDR1 and CDR2 are SNHLY and FYNNEI. The CDR3 is made up of 14 amino acids. This chain's CDR3 is CTSTSWTGDYEQYF. CDR3 nucleotides: TGTACCAGCACTTCCTGGACAGGGGACTACGAGCAGTACTTC.

This clonotype was counted a few times. The V and J genes are TRBV20-1 and TRBJ1-5, with D uncertain. The CDR3 sequence is 14 residues long. Germline V gene data show CDR1 as DFQATT and CDR2 as SNEGSKA (reference sequence). V was pared by 3 bases and J by 3 bases, with 12 bases between. The CDR3 reads CSASPDYSNQPQHF. The CDR3 DNA reads as TGCAGTGCTAGCCCGGACTATTCCAATCAGCCCCAGCATTTT.

The rearrangement uses TRBV6-1 and TRBJ1-1; 9 bases are shared with TRBD1. This CDR3 has 14 residues. From germline, CDR1 is MNHNS and CDR2 SASEGT. J was trimmed by 4 bases and V by 6 bases; bases with no gene match: 6. The CDR3, as DNA: TGTGCCAGCAGGGGACAGGGTCTGGTCACTGAAGCTTTCTTT. Its protein product is CASRGQGLVTEAFF.

This clonotype was found many times. The chain carries TRBV6-2 or TRBV6-3 and TRBJ2-7; D is perhaps TRBD2 (5 bases). The ends were cut back, 3 bases at V and 6 bases at J, with 21 bases in the middle. The CDR3 extends over 16 amino acids. The germline gives CDR1 MNHEY, CDR2 SVGEGT. The CDR3 nucleotides read TGTGCCAGCAGTTATGTTTCGGGGTATTTTCTTCGCGAGCAGTACTTC. Translation gives CASSYVSGYFLREQYF.

Turning to this clonotype: Possible read error: a much larger clone is one base away. V and J are TRBV28 and TRBJ1-1, with a weak D call TRBD1 (6 bases). The CDR3 totals 14 residues. Germline V gives CDR1 MDHEN, CDR2 SYDVKM. The ends were cut back, 7 bases at V and 3 bases at J, with 15 bases in the middle. The CDR3 region is CASTQGQRYTEAFF. DNA of the CDR3: TGTGCCAGCACCCAGGGGCAGAGGTACACTGAAGCTTTCTTT.